The clone carrying this T cell receptor beta chain showed up just a few times. This entry belongs to a study of T-cell reconstitution after alpha-beta-depleted transplantation in children. A TCRbeta library incorporating unique molecular identifiers was prepared. TCRdb called the PCR reads again in MiXCR, with one record for every CDR3 protein. Among around 440,000 distinct CDR3 sequences listed, 15% to 20% were seen once. The J segment lost 5 bases and the V segment lost 3 bases, leaving 6 bases of the junction unmatched. CDR1 and CDR2 (germline): MNHEY, SMNVEV (reference sequence). The CDR3 is 15 amino acids.

The gene calls are TRBV27 and TRBJ2-1; 8 bases agree with TRBD1. The source of this sequence is a boy less than two years old who had a stem cell transplant for Wiskott-Aldrich syndrome, so the T cells may come from the graft donor. Sequencing was performed on PBMCs, mostly from graft donor cells, taken 360 days after TCRalphabeta/CD19-depleted stem cell transplant. The DNA of the CDR3 is TGTGCCAGCAGTTTTCTGGGGACAGGTCACAATGAGCAGTTCTTC. As protein: CASSFLGTGHNEQFF.